The 10 T cell receptor beta chains in this list originate from one sample, sequenced in a study of cytomegalovirus exposure and HLA in healthy donors. The PCR employed 60 Vbeta primers together with 13 Jbeta primers. Sequencing used immunoSEQ multiplex PCR; TCRdb keeps in-frame clones, though not all of them. The sample lists some 110,000 clones; about three quarters were seen once. Sequencing was performed on PBMCs. Receptor source: a male donor in good health and CMV-seronegative.

The V call is TRBV5-5, the J call TRBJ2-7; D call uncertain. Trimming left V 2 bases short and J 6 bases short, with 6 bases between. The CDR3 sequence is 11 residues long. The V gene's germline CDR1 is SGHKS and CDR2 YYEKEE (reference sequence). The CDR3 spells CASSFLLEQYF. CDR3 nucleotides: TGTGCCAGCAGCTTTTTACTCGAGCAGTACTTC.

This clone was detected once. The chain couples TRBV7-9 to TRBJ2-5; no clear D gene. This CDR3 contains 13 residues. The V gene lost 7 bases and the J gene lost 3 bases, with 12 bases spanning the gap. From germline, CDR1 is SEHNR and CDR2 FQNEAQ (reference sequence). CDR3 DNA sequence: TGTGCCAGCACCGGGTCCAACAAAGAGACCCAGTACTTC. Its translation: CASTGSNKETQYF.

This rearrangement joins TRBV7-2 to TRBJ2-1, with 12 bases lining up with TRBD2. This CDR3 region has 15 residues. Germline V gene data show CDR1 as SGHTA and CDR2 as FQGNSA. Trimming removed 4 bases from V and 4 bases from J; junction bases left unmatched: 2. CDR3 nucleotides: TGTGCCAGCAGCTCGACTAGCGGGAGTTACAATGAGCAGTTCTTC. Translation: CASSSTSGSYNEQFF.

This chain joins TRBV25-1 and TRBJ2-1, with TRBD2 matching 7 bases. Trimming removed 3 bases from V and 5 bases from J; junction bases left unmatched: 7. Per germline, CDR1 MGHDK and CDR2 SYGVNS. The CDR3 sequence is 15 residues long. CDR3 region: CASSDGREDHNEQFF. In nucleotides, the CDR3 is TGTGCCAGCAGTGACGGTCGGGAGGACCACAATGAGCAGTTCTTC.

This clone occurred a few times. V and J are TRBV6-6 and TRBJ1-1, with TRBD1 matching 10 bases. CDR3 length: 14 amino acids. V was clipped by 6 bases and J by 5 bases; unmatched bases: 6. CDR1 and CDR2 (germline): MNHNY, SVGAGI (reference sequence). The CDR3 is CASRETGGRTEAFF. The CDR3 nucleotides read TGTGCCAGCAGGGAGACAGGGGGCAGGACTGAAGCTTTCTTT.

The genes are TRBV4-1 and TRBJ2-3; 7 bases align to TRBD2. The CDR3 totals 16 residues. Per the germline V gene, CDR1 is MGHRA and CDR2 is YSYEKL. J gave up 0 bases and V 4 bases, and 7 bases lay outside the gene matches. The CDR3 loop is CASSLPPAGSTDTQYF. CDR3 sequence (DNA): TGCGCCAGCAGCCTCCCACCAGCGGGGAGCACAGATACGCAGTATTTT.

In this sample, this clone turned up a few times. The rearrangement links TRBV6-6 to TRBJ1-4; tentatively, D is TRBD1 (6 bases). The germline V gene has CDR1 MNHNY and CDR2 SVGAGI (reference sequence). V lost 6 bases and J lost 6, with 20 bases in between. The CDR3 runs 16 residues. CDR3 protein: CASSPLKGGQYEKLFF. As DNA, the CDR3 is TGTGCCAGCAGCCCCCTCAAAGGGGGTCAGTATGAAAAACTGTTTTTT.

The chain carries TRBV30 and TRBJ2-1; 9 nucleotides line up with TRBD1. After removal of 2 bases from V and 0 bases from J, the junction contained 17 bases not matched to a gene. Germline V gene data show CDR1 as GTSNPN and CDR2 as SVGIG (reference sequence). This CDR3 has 20 residues. In DNA form, the CDR3 reads TGTGCCTGGAGTTCTCCCGGGACAGGGTGGGTCAAGCGCTCCTACAATGAGCAGTTCTTC. This translates into CAWSSPGTGWVKRSYNEQFF.

The chain employs TRBV5-6 and TRBJ2-6; D remains ambiguous. The V end was cut by 1 base, the J end by 1 base, with 6 bases between. This CDR3 region has 15 residues. Germline V CDR1 and CDR2: SGHDT, YYEEEE. The CDR3 region has the DNA TGTGCCAGCAGCTTGATACGGTCTGGGGCCAACGTCCTGACTTTC. Protein sequence: CASSLIRSGANVLTF.

This rearrangement joins TRBV11-2 to TRBJ2-5, with 8 bases lining up with TRBD2. The J segment lost 0 bases and the V segment lost 7 bases, leaving 7 bases of the junction unmatched. Germline assignment: CDR1 SGHAT and CDR2 FQNNGV. This CDR3 has 15 amino acids. The CDR3 DNA follows: TGTGCCAGCAAAGGACTAGCACATAACCAAGAGACCCAGTACTTC. Amino acid sequence: CASKGLAHNQETQYF.